This TCR beta chain stems from a study of blood T cell repertoires in COVID-19. Only in-frame clones appear in the TCRdb table, and some are missing; sequencing was by immunoSEQ multiplex PCR. In the table there are fewer than 150,000 clones, 84% of which are singletons. V was shortened by 4 bases and J by 1 base, with 10 bases between the two germline ends. This CDR3 comprises 13 residues. Germline V gene lookup returns CDR1 SQVTM and CDR2 ANQGSEA. The rearrangement uses TRBV29-1 and TRBJ1-1, with D unresolved. The sequence derives from an elderly woman in a cohort sampled during active or convalescent COVID-19. The sequenced sample was peripheral blood. In DNA form, the CDR3 reads TGCAGCGTTGCGTCTAGGTCGAACACTGAAGCTTTCTTT. This sequence encodes CSVASRSNTEAFF.